These 9 T cell receptor beta chains were sequenced from one sample in a study of shared clonotypes between healthy human individuals. Selected positively for CCR7 and CD45RO-negative, naive CD8 cells excluded terminally differentiated effector memory CD45RA+ cells. TCRdb's table, derived via immunoSEQ multiplex PCR, lists solely in-frame clones and lacks some. The top ten clones hold approximately 1.6% of a sample with about 2.1 million clones, over 85% of them seen once. Sequencing used naive CD8+ T cells from PBMCs. The receptors stem from a man in his late teens or twenties in good health. Some clones in this sample may be carry-over from other donors' samples.

The chain employs TRBV10-1 and TRBJ2-7; no definite D call. The CDR3 consists of 14 residues. V was trimmed by 3 bases and J by 2 bases, leaving 11 bases between them. Germline V gene data show CDR1 as WNHNN and CDR2 as SYGVQD (reference sequence). This CDR3 is CASSEGFLPYEQYF. The DNA of the CDR3 is TGCGCCAGCAGTGAAGGATTCTTGCCCTACGAGCAGTACTTC.

The chain is built from TRBV6-5 and TRBJ2-5; D is ambiguous. The length of the CDR3 is 14 residues. V was clipped by 5 bases and J by 6 bases, with 16 bases between them. Germline assignment: CDR1 MNHEY and CDR2 SVGAGI. CDR3 sequence: CASSQPGPAKTQYF. CDR3 DNA sequence: TGTGCCAGCAGTCAGCCCGGTCCCGCCAAGACCCAGTACTTC.

The V gene is TRBV5-4, the J gene TRBJ2-1; D is possibly TRBD2 (6 bases). The CDR3 has 15 residues. Between the trimmed V and J ends, which lost 2 bases and 1 base, there was a span of 10 bases. Germline lookup yields CDR1 SGHNT and CDR2 YYREEE (reference sequence). In nucleotides, the CDR3 is TGTGCCAGCAGCTTCCACGGGACTTCCTACAATGAGCAGTTCTTC. This encodes CASSFHGTSYNEQFF. Filled out from reference TRBV5-4 and TRBJ2-1, the complete variable domain reads ETGVTQSPTHLIKTRGQQVTLRCSSQSGHNTVSWYQQALGQGPQFIFQYYREEENGRGNFPPRFSGLQFPNYSSELNVNALELDDSALYLCASSFHGTSYNEQFFGPGTRLTVL.

The rearrangement uses TRBV6-4 and TRBJ2-7; D is unresolved. Per the germline V gene, CDR1 is MRHNA and CDR2 is SNTAGT. The CDR3 contains 17 residues. V was pared by 3 bases and J by 2 bases, with 20 bases between. The CDR3 loop is CASSDLPADLKTYEQYF. In nucleotides, the CDR3 is TGTGCCAGCAGTGATCTCCCCGCAGACCTAAAAACCTACGAGCAGTACTTC.

The V and J genes are TRBV27 and TRBJ2-7; 8 bases agree with TRBD2. CDR1 MNHEY and CDR2 SMNVEV come from the germline V gene (reference sequence). This CDR3 is 15 amino acids long. The ends lost 6 bases at V and 2 bases at J; junction bases unmatched: 9. The CDR3: CASRISGTRPYEQYF. The CDR3 DNA reads TGTGCCAGCAGGATCTCCGGGACTAGACCCTACGAGCAGTACTTC.

The table lists this clone with a few counts. The same CDR3 arises from other DNA sequences in this sample as well. V gene TRBV19 combines with J gene TRBJ1-1, with TRBD1 matching over 7 bases. V shed 8 bases and J 1 base; nucleotides not matched to a gene: 1. This CDR3 region has 12 residues. Germline lookup yields CDR1 LNHDA and CDR2 SQIVND (reference sequence). CDR3 sequence reads: CASRTGNTEAFF. The CDR3 coding sequence is TGTGCCAGTCGGACAGGGAACACTGAAGCTTTCTTT.

Comment on this clone: Different DNA sequences within this sample yield the same CDR3. The chain recombines TRBV27 with TRBJ2-1, with TRBD2 identical over 7 bases. The CDR3 sequence is 14 residues long. Germline CDR1 and CDR2: MNHEY and SMNVEV (reference sequence). V lost 6 bases to trimming and J lost 4 bases; unmatched junction nucleotides: 6. In DNA, the CDR3 is TGTGCCAGCAGCCTGCTAGCGGCATACAATGAGCAGTTCTTC. Protein sequence: CASSLLAAYNEQFF.

The chain employs TRBV7-9 and TRBJ1-1, with D hard to call. This CDR3 comprises 13 residues. CDR1 and CDR2 (germline): SEHNR, FQNEAQ (reference sequence). The V gene lost 1 base and the J gene lost 6 bases, with 9 bases spanning the gap. CDR3 DNA: TGTGCCAGCAGCTTAGGCGGGATCCCTGAAGCTTTCTTT. Its protein is CASSLGGIPEAFF.

This clone was found once. The junction departs from the called germline gene at one end, perhaps through a read error. The chain carries TRBV27 and TRBJ2-7; D is unclear. This CDR3 has 17 amino acids. Germline V lookup: CDR1 MNHEY, CDR2 SMNVEV (reference sequence). The CDR3 nucleotides read TGTACCAGCAGTTTGGGTCCGGTTGGGCTACGGGCCTACGAGCAGTACTTC. Translation: CTSSLGPVGLRAYEQYF.